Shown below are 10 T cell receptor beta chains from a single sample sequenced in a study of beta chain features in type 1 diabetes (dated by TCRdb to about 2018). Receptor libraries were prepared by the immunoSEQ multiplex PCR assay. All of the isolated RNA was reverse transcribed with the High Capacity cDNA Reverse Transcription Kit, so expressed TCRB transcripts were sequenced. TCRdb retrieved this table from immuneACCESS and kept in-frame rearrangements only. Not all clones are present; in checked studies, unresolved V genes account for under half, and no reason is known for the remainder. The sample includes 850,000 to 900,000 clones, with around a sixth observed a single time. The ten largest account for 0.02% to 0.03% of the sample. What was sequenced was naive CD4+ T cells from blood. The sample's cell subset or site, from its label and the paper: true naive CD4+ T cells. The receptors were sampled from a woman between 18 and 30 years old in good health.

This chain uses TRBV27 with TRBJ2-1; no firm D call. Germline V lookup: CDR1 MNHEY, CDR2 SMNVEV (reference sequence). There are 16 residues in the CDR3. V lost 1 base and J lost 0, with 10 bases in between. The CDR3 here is CASSLYEMSSYNEQFF. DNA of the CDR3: TGTGCCAGCAGTTTATATGAGATGAGCTCCTACAATGAGCAGTTCTTC.

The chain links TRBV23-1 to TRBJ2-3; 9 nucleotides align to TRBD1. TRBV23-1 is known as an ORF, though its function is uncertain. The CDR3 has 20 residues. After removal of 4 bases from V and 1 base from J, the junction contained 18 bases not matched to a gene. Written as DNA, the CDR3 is TGCGCCAGCAGTCTTGTATCGGGACAGGGTTCCCACGGATGCACAGATACGCAGTATTTT. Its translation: CASSLVSGQGSHGCTDTQYF.

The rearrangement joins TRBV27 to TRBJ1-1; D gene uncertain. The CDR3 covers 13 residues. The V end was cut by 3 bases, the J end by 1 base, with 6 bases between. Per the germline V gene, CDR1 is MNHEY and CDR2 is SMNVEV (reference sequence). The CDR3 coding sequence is TGTGCCAGCAGTTTTCGTTCGAACACTGAAGCTTTCTTT. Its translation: CASSFRSNTEAFF.

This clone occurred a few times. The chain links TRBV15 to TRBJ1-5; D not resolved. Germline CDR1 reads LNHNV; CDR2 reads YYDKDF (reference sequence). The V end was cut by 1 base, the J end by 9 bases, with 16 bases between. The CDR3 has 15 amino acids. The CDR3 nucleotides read TGTGCCACCAGCAGAGGGCCGCTCCCAAGTGGGCCCCAGCATTTT. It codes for CATSRGPLPSGPQHF.

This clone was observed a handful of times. CDR3 sequence (DNA): TGTGCCAGCACCCTAGGGGGACAGGGAGGGAACTACGAGCAGTACTTC. This translates into CASTLGGQGGNYEQYF. The chain is built from TRBV28 and TRBJ2-7; 9 bases map to TRBD1. V trimming: 7 bases; J trimming: 3 bases; junction bases outside the gene matches: 13. CDR1 is MDHEN, CDR2 SYDVKM, per germline. The CDR3 runs 16 residues.

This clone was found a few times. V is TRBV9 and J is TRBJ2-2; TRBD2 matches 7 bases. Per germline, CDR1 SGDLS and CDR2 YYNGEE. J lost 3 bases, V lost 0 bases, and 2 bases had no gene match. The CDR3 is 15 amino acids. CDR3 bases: TGTGCCAGCAGCGTAGTGGGAGGGGACACCGGGGAGCTGTTTTTT. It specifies CASSVVGGDTGELFF.

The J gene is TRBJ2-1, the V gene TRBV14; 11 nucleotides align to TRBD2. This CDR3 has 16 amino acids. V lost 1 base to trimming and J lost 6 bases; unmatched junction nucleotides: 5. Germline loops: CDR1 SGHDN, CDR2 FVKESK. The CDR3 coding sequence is TGTGCCAGCAGCCAAGTGGGTAGCGGGAGGGCCAATGAGCAGTTCTTC. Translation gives CASSQVGSGRANEQFF.

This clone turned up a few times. CDR3 sequence (DNA): TGTGCCAGCTCACCACAGAACCCAGGGCCCTCAGAGACCCAGTACTTC. Its protein product is CASSPQNPGPSETQYF. The V and J genes are TRBV18 and TRBJ2-5; D is perhaps TRBD1 (5 bases). Germline lookup yields CDR1 KGHSH and CDR2 LQKENI. The CDR3 runs 16 residues. Trimming left V 1 base short and J 4 bases short, with 16 bases between.

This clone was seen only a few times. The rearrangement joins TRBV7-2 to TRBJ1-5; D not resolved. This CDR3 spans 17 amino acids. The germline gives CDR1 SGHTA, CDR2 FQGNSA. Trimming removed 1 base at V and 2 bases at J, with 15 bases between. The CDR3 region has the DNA TGTGCCAGCAGCTTAGTGGGCCCGCGGGTAGGCAATCAGCCCCAGCATTTT. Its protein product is CASSLVGPRVGNQPQHF.

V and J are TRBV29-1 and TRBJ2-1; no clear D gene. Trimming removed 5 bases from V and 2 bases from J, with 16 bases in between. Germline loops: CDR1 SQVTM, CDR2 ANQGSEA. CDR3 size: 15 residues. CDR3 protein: CSVPRSGLAYNEQFF. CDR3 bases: TGCAGCGTTCCCCGCAGTGGTCTTGCCTACAATGAGCAGTTCTTC.